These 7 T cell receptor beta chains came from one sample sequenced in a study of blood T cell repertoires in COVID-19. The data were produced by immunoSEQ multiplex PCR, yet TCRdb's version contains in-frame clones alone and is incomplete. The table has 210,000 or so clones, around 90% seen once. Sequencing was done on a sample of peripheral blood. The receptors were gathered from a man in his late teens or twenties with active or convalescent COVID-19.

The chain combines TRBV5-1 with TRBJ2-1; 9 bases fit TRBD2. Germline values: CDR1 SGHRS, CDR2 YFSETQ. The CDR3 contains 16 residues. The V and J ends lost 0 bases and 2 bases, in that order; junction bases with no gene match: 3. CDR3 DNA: TGCGCCAGCAGCTTGGGAAGCGGGGGGACCTACAATGAGCAGTTCTTC. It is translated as CASSLGSGGTYNEQFF.

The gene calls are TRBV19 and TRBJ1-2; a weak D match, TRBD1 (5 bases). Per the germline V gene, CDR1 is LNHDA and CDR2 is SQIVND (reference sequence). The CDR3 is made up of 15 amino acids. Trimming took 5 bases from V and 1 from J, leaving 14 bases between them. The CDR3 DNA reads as TGTGCCAGTAGTCTGAGGCTAGGGGATAACTATGGCTACACCTTC. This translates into CASSLRLGDNYGYTF. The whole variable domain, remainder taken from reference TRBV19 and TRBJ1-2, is DGGITQSPKYLFRKEGQNVTLSCEQNLNHDAMYWYRQDPGQGLRLIYYSQIVNDFQKGDIAEGYSVSREKKESFPLTVTSAQKNPTAFYLCASSLRLGDNYGYTFGSGTRLTVV.

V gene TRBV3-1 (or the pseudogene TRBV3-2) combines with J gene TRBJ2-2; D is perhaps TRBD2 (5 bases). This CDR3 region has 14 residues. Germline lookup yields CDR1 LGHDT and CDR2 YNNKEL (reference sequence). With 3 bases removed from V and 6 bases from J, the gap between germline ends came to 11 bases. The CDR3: CASSHVRAPGELFF. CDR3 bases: TGTGCCAGCAGCCACGTGCGGGCGCCCGGGGAGCTGTTTTTT.

The CDR3: CASSDWPGSNEQFF. The CDR3 bases are TGTGCCAGCAGTGACTGGCCGGGTTCCAATGAGCAGTTCTTC. The genes are TRBV25-1 and TRBJ2-1; the D is unclear. Germline V gene sequence: CDR1 MGHDK, CDR2 SYGVNS. The CDR3 has 14 amino acids. V was clipped by 3 bases and J by 6 bases, with 12 bases between them.

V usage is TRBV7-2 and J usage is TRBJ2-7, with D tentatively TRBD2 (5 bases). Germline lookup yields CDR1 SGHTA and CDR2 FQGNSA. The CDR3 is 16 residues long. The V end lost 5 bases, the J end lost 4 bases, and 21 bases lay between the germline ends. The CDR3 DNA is TGTGCCAGCAGCCAAGCCCGGACTGCGTTCGCTTACGAGCAGTACTTC. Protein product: CASSQARTAFAYEQYF. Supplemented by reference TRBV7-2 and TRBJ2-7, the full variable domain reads GAGVSQSPSNKVTEKGKDVELRCDPISGHTALYWYRQSLGQGLEFLIYFQGNSAPDKSGLPSDRFSAERTGGSVSTLTIQRTQQEDSAVYLCASSQARTAFAYEQYFGPGTRLTVT.

The CDR3 is CASSVGYRAKSAYGYTF. For the CDR3, the DNA is TGTGCCAGCAGCGTAGGCTACAGGGCGAAGTCGGCCTATGGCTACACCTTC. This sequence joins TRBV9 and TRBJ1-2; the D gene is possibly TRBD1 (6 bases). The germline V and J ends were trimmed by 0 bases and 4 bases, with 19 bases remaining between them. Germline CDR1 is SGDLS and CDR2 is YYNGEE. The CDR3 has 17 amino acids. The complete variable domain, with remaining parts taken from reference TRBV9 and TRBJ1-2, reads DSGVTQTPKHLITATGQRVTLRCSPRSGDLSVYWYQQSLDQGLQFLIQYYNGEERAKGNILERFSAQQFPDLHSELNLSSLELGDSALYFCASSVGYRAKSAYGYTFGSGTRLTVV.

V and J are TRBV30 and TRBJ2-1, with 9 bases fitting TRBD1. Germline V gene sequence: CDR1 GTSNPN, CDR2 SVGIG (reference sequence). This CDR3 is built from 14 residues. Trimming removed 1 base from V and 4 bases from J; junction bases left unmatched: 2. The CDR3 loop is CAWSGQGEYNEQFF. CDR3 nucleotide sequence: TGTGCCTGGAGTGGACAGGGGGAATACAATGAGCAGTTCTTC.